The 10 T cell receptor beta chains listed next were all sequenced from one sample in a study of early T cells in non-severe SARS-CoV-2 infection. MiXCR, applied by TCRdb to the 5' RACE reads, yields one record per CDR3 protein. This table has about 66,000 distinct CDR3 sequences, around 9% appearing once. Sequencing was carried out using whole blood. These receptor sequences come from an adult who was a healthcare worker with PCR-confirmed SARS-CoV-2 infection or an uninfected control (not recorded which).

V and J are TRBV20-1 and TRBJ1-1; 9 bases match TRBD1. CDR1 DFQATT and CDR2 SNEGSKA come from the germline V gene (reference sequence). Trimming cost V 0 bases and J 1 base; bases outside gene matches: 6. CDR3 length: 16 amino acids. The CDR3 sequence: CSARDPDRGTNTEAFF. In DNA form, the CDR3 reads TGCAGTGCTAGAGATCCGGACAGGGGTACGAACACTGAAGCTTTCTTT.

The chain couples TRBV6-1 to TRBJ2-4, with 12 bases fitting TRBD2. The germline V gene encodes CDR1 MNHNS and CDR2 SASEGT. CDR3 size: 16 residues. Trimming took 1 base from V and 8 from J; bases not matched to a gene: 6. The CDR3 DNA is TGTGCCAGCAGTGAAGAGGCCTCTAGCGGGAGGGACATTCAGTACTTC. This encodes CASSEEASSGRDIQYF.

This clonotype appeared a few times. The chain is built from TRBV12-3 or TRBV12-4 and TRBJ2-2; D possibly corresponds to TRBD2 (6 bases). V was cut by 4 bases and J by 0 bases, with 12 bases left in between. The CDR3 runs to 16 residues. The DNA for the CDR3 is TGTGCCAGCAGTTGGGGTAGCGGAACGAACACCGGGGAGCTGTTTTTT. Translating gives CASSWGSGTNTGELFF.

In this sample, this clonotype turned up a few times. The V and J genes are TRBV4-2 and TRBJ2-1; 9 bases fit TRBD2. This CDR3 spans 14 amino acids. Germline CDR1 LGHNA, CDR2 YNFKEQ. Trimming removed 3 bases from V and 9 bases from J; junction bases left unmatched: 6. The chain's CDR3 is CASSQAGGLSEQFF. The CDR3 coding sequence is TGTGCCAGCAGCCAGGCGGGAGGGCTTAGTGAGCAGTTCTTC.

This clonotype has just a few counts. The chain carries TRBV28 and TRBJ1-4; TRBD1 agrees at 8 bases. V shed 3 bases and J 0 bases; nucleotides not matched to a gene: 3. The CDR3 covers 16 residues. In germline, CDR1 is MDHEN, CDR2 SYDVKM. The DNA for the CDR3 is TGTGCCAGCAGTTTCGCAGGGGGCCCAACTAATGAAAAACTGTTTTTT. Residues: CASSFAGGPTNEKLFF.

The gene calls are TRBV7-6 and TRBJ2-2; D remains unclear. V lost 0 bases and J lost 0, with 11 bases in between. Germline CDR1 SGHVS, CDR2 FNYEAQ. The CDR3 loop spans 17 amino acids. CDR3 DNA: TGTGCCAGCAGCTTAGCTACGTTTATCGCGAACACCGGGGAGCTGTTTTTT. This encodes CASSLATFIANTGELFF.

This clonotype has more than one count but fewer than ten. The chain is built from TRBV30 and TRBJ1-1; weak D call: TRBD1 (5 bases). Trimming took off 2 bases at V and 5 bases at J, with 12 bases between the two ends. CDR1 GTSNPN and CDR2 SVGIG come from the germline V gene (reference sequence). The CDR3 runs 13 residues. As DNA, the CDR3 is TGTGCCTGGAGTTACGGGGCTGGGACTGAAGCTTTCTTT. It yields the protein CAWSYGAGTEAFF.

The chain carries TRBV12-3 or TRBV12-4 and TRBJ2-5; D call uncertain. CDR3 size: 14 residues. V was shortened by 5 bases and J by 5 bases, with 15 bases between the two germline ends. The CDR3 nucleotides are TGTGCCAGCAGTCTCCTCCGGGCCGCGGAGACCCAGTACTTC. This codes for CASSLLRAAETQYF.

The sample holds many counts of this clonotype. The chain uses TRBV7-7 and TRBJ2-3; 11 bases map to TRBD2. Trimming at V came to 3 bases and at J to 1 base, leaving 3 bases not matched to a gene. The CDR3 sequence is 16 residues long. Germline CDR1 is SSHAT and CDR2 is FNYEAQ (reference sequence). As DNA, the CDR3 is TGTGCCAGCAGCTTGGGGACTAGCGGACGCACAGATACGCAGTATTTT. Translated: CASSLGTSGRTDTQYF.

This clonotype appeared many times. V is TRBV18 and J is TRBJ2-5, with D unclear. V lost 4 bases to trimming and J lost 2 bases, with 2 bases between them. The CDR3 is 11 amino acids. Germline V gene sequence: CDR1 KGHSH, CDR2 LQKENI. CDR3 DNA sequence: TGTGCCAGCTCACGGCAAGAGACCCAGTACTTC. This encodes CASSRQETQYF.